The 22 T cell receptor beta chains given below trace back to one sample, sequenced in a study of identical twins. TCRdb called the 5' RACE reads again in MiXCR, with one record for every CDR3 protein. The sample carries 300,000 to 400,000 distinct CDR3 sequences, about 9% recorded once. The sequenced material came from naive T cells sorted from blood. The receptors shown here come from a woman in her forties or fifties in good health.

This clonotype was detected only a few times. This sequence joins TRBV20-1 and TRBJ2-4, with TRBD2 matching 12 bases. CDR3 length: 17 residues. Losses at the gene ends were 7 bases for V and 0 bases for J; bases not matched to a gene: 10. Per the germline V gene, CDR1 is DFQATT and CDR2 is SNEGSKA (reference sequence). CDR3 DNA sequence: TGCAGTGGGGGACTAGCGGGCACTCCCGTAGCCAAAAACATTCAGTACTTC. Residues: CSGGLAGTPVAKNIQYF.

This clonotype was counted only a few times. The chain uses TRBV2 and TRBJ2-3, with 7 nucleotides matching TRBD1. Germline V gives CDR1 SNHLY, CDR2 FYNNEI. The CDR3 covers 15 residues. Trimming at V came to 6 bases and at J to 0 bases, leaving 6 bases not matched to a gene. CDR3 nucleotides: TGTGCCAGCAGCAATGACAGGGCGAGCACAGATACGCAGTATTTT. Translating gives CASSNDRASTDTQYF.

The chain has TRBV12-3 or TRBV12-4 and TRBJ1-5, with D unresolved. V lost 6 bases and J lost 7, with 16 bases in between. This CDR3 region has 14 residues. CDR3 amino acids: CASSPTSPQQPQHF. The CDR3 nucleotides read TGTGCCAGCAGCCCGACCAGCCCCCAGCAGCCCCAGCATTTT.

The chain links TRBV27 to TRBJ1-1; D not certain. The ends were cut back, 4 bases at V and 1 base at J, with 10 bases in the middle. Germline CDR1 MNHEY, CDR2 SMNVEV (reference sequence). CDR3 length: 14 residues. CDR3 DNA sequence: TGTGCCAGCAGTTCCAGATACGCGAACACTGAAGCTTTCTTT. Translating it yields CASSSRYANTEAFF.

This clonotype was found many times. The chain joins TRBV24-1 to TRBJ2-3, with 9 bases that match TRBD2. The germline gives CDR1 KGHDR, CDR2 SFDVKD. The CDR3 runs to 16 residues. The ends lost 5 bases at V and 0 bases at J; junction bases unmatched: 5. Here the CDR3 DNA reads TGTGCCACCAGTGTGGGTAGCGGGAGAAGCACAGATACGCAGTATTTT. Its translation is CATSVGSGRSTDTQYF.

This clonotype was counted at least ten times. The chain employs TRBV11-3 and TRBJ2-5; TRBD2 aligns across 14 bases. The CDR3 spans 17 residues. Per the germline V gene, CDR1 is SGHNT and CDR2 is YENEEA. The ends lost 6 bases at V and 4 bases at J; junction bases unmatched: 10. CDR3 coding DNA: TGTGCCAGCAGTTCGTGGGCGACTAGCGGGAGGGCAGAGACCCAGTACTTC. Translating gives CASSSWATSGRAETQYF. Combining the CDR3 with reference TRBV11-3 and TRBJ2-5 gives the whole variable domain EAGVVQSPRYKIIEKKQPVAFWCNPISGHNTLYWYLQNLGQGPELLIRYENEEAVDDSQLPKDRFSAERLKGVDSTLKIQPAELGDSAVYLCASSSWATSGRAETQYFGPGTRLLVL.

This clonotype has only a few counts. Here the CDR3 reads CASLDRDQETQYF. The CDR3 bases are TGTGCCAGCCTGGACAGGGACCAAGAGACCCAGTACTTC. V usage is TRBV12-3 or TRBV12-4 and J usage is TRBJ2-5; 8 bases fit TRBD1. This CDR3 region has 13 residues. V trimming: 8 bases; J trimming: 0 bases; junction bases outside the gene matches: 2.

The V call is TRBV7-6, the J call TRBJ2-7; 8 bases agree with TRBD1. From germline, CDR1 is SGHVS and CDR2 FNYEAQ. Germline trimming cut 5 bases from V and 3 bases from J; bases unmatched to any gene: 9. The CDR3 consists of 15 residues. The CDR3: CASSGEGQGIYEQYF. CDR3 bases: TGTGCCAGCAGCGGAGAAGGACAGGGAATCTACGAGCAGTACTTC.

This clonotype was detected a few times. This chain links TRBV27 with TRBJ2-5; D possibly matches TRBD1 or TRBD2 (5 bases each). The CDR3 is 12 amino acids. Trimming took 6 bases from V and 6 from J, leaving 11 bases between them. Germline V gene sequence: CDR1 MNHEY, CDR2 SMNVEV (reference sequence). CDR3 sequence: CASSTGHKTQYF. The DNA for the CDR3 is TGTGCCAGCAGCACGGGGCACAAGACCCAGTACTTC.

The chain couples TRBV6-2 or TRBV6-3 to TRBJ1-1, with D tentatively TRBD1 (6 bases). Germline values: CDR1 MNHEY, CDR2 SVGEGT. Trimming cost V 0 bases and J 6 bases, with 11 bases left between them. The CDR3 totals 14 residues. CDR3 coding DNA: TGTGCCAGCAGTTACTCAACAGGGACCTCTGAAGCTTTCTTT. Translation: CASSYSTGTSEAFF.

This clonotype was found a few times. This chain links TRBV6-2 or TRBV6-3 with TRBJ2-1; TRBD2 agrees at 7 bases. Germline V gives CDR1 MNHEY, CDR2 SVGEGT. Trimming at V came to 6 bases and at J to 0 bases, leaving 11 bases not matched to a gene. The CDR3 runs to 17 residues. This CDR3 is CASRNRLALSSYNEQFF. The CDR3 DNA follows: TGTGCCAGCAGGAATAGACTAGCCTTAAGCTCCTACAATGAGCAGTTCTTC.

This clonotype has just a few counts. CDR3 sequence (DNA): TGTGCCAGCAGCCTGACAGGGGCAGATACGCAGTATTTT. Amino acids: CASSLTGADTQYF. The chain has TRBV7-2 and TRBJ2-3; 8 bases fit TRBD1. V trimming: 5 bases; J trimming: 4 bases; junction bases outside the gene matches: 2. The CDR3 length is 13 residues. Germline V gene lookup returns CDR1 SGHTA and CDR2 FQGNSA.

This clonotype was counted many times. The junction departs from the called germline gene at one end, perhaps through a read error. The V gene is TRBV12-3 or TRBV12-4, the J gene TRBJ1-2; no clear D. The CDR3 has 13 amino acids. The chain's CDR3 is CASSPFTGQDPTF. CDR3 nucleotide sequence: TGTGCCAGCAGCCCATTCACCGGGCAGGATCCCACTTTC.

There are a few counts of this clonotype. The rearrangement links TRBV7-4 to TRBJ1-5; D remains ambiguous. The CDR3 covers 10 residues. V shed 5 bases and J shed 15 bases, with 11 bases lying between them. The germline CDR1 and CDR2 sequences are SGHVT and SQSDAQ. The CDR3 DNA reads TGTGCCAGCAGCCATCGCCTGAGGCATTTT. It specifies CASSHRLRHF. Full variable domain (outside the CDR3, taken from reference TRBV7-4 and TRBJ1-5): GAGVSQSPRYKVAKRGRDVALRCDSISGHVTLYWYRQTLGQGSEVLTYSQSDAQRDKSGRPSGRFSAERPERSVSTLKIQRTEQGDSAVYLCASSHRLRHFGDGTRLSIL.

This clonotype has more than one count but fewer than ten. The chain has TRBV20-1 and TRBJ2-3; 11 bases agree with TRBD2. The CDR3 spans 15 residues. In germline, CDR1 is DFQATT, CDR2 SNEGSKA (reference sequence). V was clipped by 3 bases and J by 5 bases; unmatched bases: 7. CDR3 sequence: CSARDRLAGRDTQYF. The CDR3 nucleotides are TGCAGTGCTAGGGACCGACTAGCGGGAAGAGATACGCAGTATTTT.

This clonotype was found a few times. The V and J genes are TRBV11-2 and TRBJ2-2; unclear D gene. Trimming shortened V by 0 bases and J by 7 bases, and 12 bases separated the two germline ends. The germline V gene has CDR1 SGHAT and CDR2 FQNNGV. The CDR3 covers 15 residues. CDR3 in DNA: TGTGCCAGCAGCTTAGATCGCCGCACCTACGGGGAGCTGTTTTTT. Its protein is CASSLDRRTYGELFF. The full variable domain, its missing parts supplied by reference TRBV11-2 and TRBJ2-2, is EAGVAQSPRYKIIEKRQSVAFWCNPISGHATLYWYQQILGQGPKLLIQFQNNGVVDDSQLPKDRFSAERLKGVDSTLKIQPAKLEDSAVYLCASSLDRRTYGELFFGEGSRLTVL.

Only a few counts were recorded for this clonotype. The CDR3 DNA reads TGTGCCTGGAGTGTACGCAGGGATAGCAATCAGCCCCAGCATTTT. Encoded protein: CAWSVRRDSNQPQHF. V is TRBV30 and J is TRBJ1-5; D possibly corresponds to TRBD1 (5 bases). There are 15 residues in the CDR3. The V end lost 0 bases, the J end lost 0 bases, and 9 bases lay between the germline ends. Germline CDR1 is GTSNPN and CDR2 is SVGIG (reference sequence).

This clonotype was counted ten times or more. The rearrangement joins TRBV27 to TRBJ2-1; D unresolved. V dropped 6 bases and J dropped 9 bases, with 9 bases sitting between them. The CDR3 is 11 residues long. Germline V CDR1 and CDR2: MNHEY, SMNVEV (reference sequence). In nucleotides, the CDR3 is TGTGCCAGCAGAGTAAGTGGTGAGCAGTTCTTC. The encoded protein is CASRVSGEQFF.

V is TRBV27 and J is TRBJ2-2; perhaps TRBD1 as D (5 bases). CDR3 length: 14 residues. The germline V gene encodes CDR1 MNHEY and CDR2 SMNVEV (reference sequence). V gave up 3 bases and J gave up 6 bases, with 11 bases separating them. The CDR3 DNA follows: TGTGCCAGCAGTTTGCCAGGGTTTCCCGGGGAGCTGTTTTTT. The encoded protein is CASSLPGFPGELFF.

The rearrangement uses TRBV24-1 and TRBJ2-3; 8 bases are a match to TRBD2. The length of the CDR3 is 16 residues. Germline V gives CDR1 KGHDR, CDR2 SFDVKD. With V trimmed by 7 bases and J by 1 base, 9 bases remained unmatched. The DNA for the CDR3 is TGTGCCACCAGCACCTTAACAGCGGGAGGCACAGATACGCAGTATTTT. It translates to CATSTLTAGGTDTQYF.

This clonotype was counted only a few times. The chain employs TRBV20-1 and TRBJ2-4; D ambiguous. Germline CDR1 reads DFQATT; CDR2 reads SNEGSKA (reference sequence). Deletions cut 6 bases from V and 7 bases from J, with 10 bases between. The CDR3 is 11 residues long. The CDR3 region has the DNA TGCAGTGCCCACGTTGCTAACATTCAGTACTTC. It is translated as CSAHVANIQYF.

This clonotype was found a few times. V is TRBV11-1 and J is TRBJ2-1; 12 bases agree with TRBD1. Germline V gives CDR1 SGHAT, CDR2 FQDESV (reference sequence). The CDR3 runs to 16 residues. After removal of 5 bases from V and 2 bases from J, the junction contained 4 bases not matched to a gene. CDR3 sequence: CASSQGQGAAYNEQFF. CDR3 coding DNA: TGTGCCAGCAGCCAGGGACAGGGGGCAGCCTACAATGAGCAGTTCTTC.